The 21 T cell receptor beta chains below were found in one sample sequenced in a study of shared clonotypes between healthy human individuals. The table came from immunoSEQ multiplex PCR; TCRdb's copy has only in-frame clones and leaves some out. The data contain some 740,000 clones, nearly 95% of them seen just once; the ten biggest clones take up more than 20%. Naive CD8 cells comprised CD45RO-negative, CCR7-positively selected cells, excluding terminally differentiated effector memory CD45RA+ cells. The sequenced material came from naive CD8+ T cells sorted from blood. The receptors come from a man aged 30 to 39 in good health.

The V gene is TRBV5-1, the J gene TRBJ2-5; 9 bases are a match to TRBD1. The germline CDR1 and CDR2 sequences are SGHRS and YFSETQ. The V and J ends lost 3 bases and 0 bases, in that order; junction bases with no gene match: 6. This CDR3 is 16 amino acids long. The CDR3 here is CASSSGQGLYQETQYF. DNA of the CDR3: TGCGCCAGCAGCTCAGGACAGGGGCTGTACCAAGAGACCCAGTACTTC.

This chain uses TRBV27 with TRBJ1-4; a possible D gene is TRBD1 (6 bases). The CDR3 length is 14 residues. V lost 6 bases and J 7 bases, leaving 15 bases between the germline ends. Germline V CDR1 and CDR2: MNHEY, SMNVEV (reference sequence). In nucleotides, the CDR3 is TGTGCCAGCAGAGTAGGGGGGGGAGGTGAAAAACTGTTTTTT. Translating it yields CASRVGGGGEKLFF.

This chain joins TRBV5-4 and TRBJ1-1, with TRBD1 as a possible D gene (5 bases). In germline, CDR1 is SGHNT, CDR2 YYREEE (reference sequence). V was cut by 0 bases and J by 1 base, with 10 bases left in between. The CDR3 length is 15 residues. The DNA of the CDR3 is TGTGCCAGCAGCTTGGCCGGGGCAGAGAACACTGAAGCTTTCTTT. Translation gives CASSLAGAENTEAFF.

Only one count was recorded for this clone. V usage is TRBV27 and J usage is TRBJ2-2, with 7 bases lining up with TRBD2. The CDR3 contains 16 residues. V trimming: 4 bases; J trimming: 4 bases; junction bases outside the gene matches: 9. Germline loops: CDR1 MNHEY, CDR2 SMNVEV (reference sequence). This chain's CDR3 is CASSSDLAEVTGELFF. Written as DNA, the CDR3 is TGTGCCAGCAGTTCCGATCTAGCGGAAGTCACCGGGGAGCTGTTTTTT.

V and J are TRBV5-1 and TRBJ2-5; D gene unclear. This CDR3 is 13 amino acids long. V was shortened by 2 bases and J by 3 bases, with 8 bases between the two germline ends. Germline V CDR1 and CDR2: SGHRS, YFSETQ. CDR3 sequence reads: CASSFWSEETQYF. CDR3 DNA sequence: TGCGCCAGCAGCTTTTGGTCGGAAGAGACCCAGTACTTC.

The rearrangement links TRBV29-1 to TRBJ2-5; the match to TRBD2 covers 11 bases. This CDR3 spans 13 amino acids. V dropped 8 bases and J dropped 5; count of bases not matched to a gene: 7. Germline CDR1 reads SQVTM; CDR2 reads ANQGSEA. The CDR3 DNA reads as TGCAGCACCAATTTAGCGGGAGGGGAGACCCAGTACTTC. This translates into CSTNLAGGETQYF. The entire variable domain, with the rest obtained from reference TRBV29-1 and TRBJ2-5, is as follows: SAVISQKPSRDICQRGTSLTIQCQVDSQVTMMFWYRQQPGQSLTLIATANQGSEATYESGFVIDKFPISRPNLTFSTLTVSNMSPEDSSIYLCSTNLAGGETQYFGPGTRLLVL.

The chain has TRBV28 and TRBJ1-5, with TRBD1 as a possible D gene (5 bases). With 2 bases removed from V and 5 bases from J, the gap between germline ends came to 13 bases. The germline V gene has CDR1 MDHEN and CDR2 SYDVKM. This CDR3 spans 15 amino acids. The CDR3 loop reads CASSLVRQGDQPQHF. The CDR3 DNA follows: TGTGCCAGCAGTTTAGTGCGGCAGGGTGATCAGCCCCAGCATTTT.

The V call is TRBV27, the J call TRBJ2-7, with D possibly matching TRBD1 (6 bases). Germline V CDR1 and CDR2: MNHEY, SMNVEV (reference sequence). The CDR3 sequence is 16 residues long. Trimming removed 6 bases at V and 1 base at J, with 19 bases between. The CDR3 sequence: CASSQKQGSDSYEQYF. As DNA, the CDR3 is TGTGCCAGCAGCCAAAAACAGGGTTCCGATTCCTACGAGCAGTACTTC.

The gene calls are TRBV7-3 and TRBJ2-3; D is ambiguous. CDR1 and CDR2 from the germline V gene are SGHTA and FQGTGA. The CDR3 loop spans 16 amino acids. Trimming took 8 bases from V and 3 from J, leaving 21 bases between them. The CDR3 region is CASGFGDPANTDTQYF. The CDR3 DNA sequence: TGTGCCAGCGGATTCGGCGACCCCGCGAATACAGATACGCAGTATTTT.

Concerning this clone: Sequence at one end of the junction differs from germline and may be a read error. The chain couples TRBV9 to TRBJ2-5; 9 bases are a match to TRBD2. The CDR3 is 14 amino acids. The germline V gene encodes CDR1 SGDLS and CDR2 YYNGEE. The CDR3: CASSFSGGQDTQYF. CDR3 nucleotides: TGTGCCAGCAGCTTTAGCGGGGGTCAAGATACCCAGTACTTC.

CDR3: CSVDTGYVGELFF. The CDR3 region has the DNA TGCAGCGTTGATACGGGTTATGTGGGGGAGCTGTTTTTT. The V call is TRBV29-1, the J call TRBJ2-2, with D uncertain. The CDR3 extends over 13 amino acids. Per germline, CDR1 SQVTM and CDR2 ANQGSEA. V was pared by 3 bases and J by 8 bases, with 13 bases between.

The chain is built from TRBV6-6 and TRBJ2-5; perhaps TRBD1 as D (6 bases). The V end lost 5 bases, the J end lost 3 bases, and 13 bases lay between the germline ends. Germline V gene sequence: CDR1 MNHNY, CDR2 SVGAGI (reference sequence). This CDR3 comprises 14 residues. In nucleotides, the CDR3 is TGTGCCAGCAGTACCCTTGACAGGAAAGAGACCCAGTACTTC. This sequence encodes CASSTLDRKETQYF.

The chain employs TRBV7-9 and TRBJ1-1, with D hard to call. The CDR3 totals 16 residues. V was pared by 6 bases and J by 0 bases, with 17 bases between. Looked up from germline, CDR1 is SEHNR and CDR2 is FQNEAQ (reference sequence). This chain's CDR3 is CASRPERSSLNTEAFF. The CDR3 DNA reads TGTGCCAGCAGACCCGAACGGAGCAGCCTGAACACTGAAGCTTTCTTT.

In its sample, this clone was seen once. The rearrangement uses TRBV19 and TRBJ2-1, with D maybe TRBD1 (6 bases). CDR1 and CDR2 from the germline V gene are LNHDA and SQIVND (reference sequence). CDR3 length equals 14 residues. V was pared by 5 bases and J by 4 bases, with 12 bases between. The CDR3 loop is CASSGQPPYNEQFF. In nucleotides, the CDR3 is TGTGCCAGTAGTGGACAGCCCCCATACAATGAGCAGTTCTTC.

As concerns this clone: This sample also contains other DNA sequences that code for the same CDR3. The chain is built from TRBV5-6 and TRBJ1-5, with 9 bases that match TRBD1. The CDR3 spans 14 residues. Germline CDR1 is SGHDT and CDR2 is YYEEEE. Unmatched junction bases numbered 4, after V lost 4 bases and J lost 5 bases. Here the CDR3 reads CASSLGQGDQPQHF. In nucleotides, the CDR3 is TGTGCCAGCAGCCTGGGACAGGGCGATCAGCCCCAGCATTTT.

This rearrangement joins TRBV28 to TRBJ1-1; D unclear. Germline CDR1 reads MDHEN; CDR2 reads SYDVKM. CDR3 length: 15 residues. V was cut by 3 bases and J by 1 base, with 12 bases left in between. The CDR3 DNA sequence: TGTGCCAGCAGTTTGTTAGGGTCCAAGAACACTGAAGCTTTCTTT. It specifies CASSLLGSKNTEAFF.

The CDR3 region has the DNA TGTGCCCAAAGGCAGGGACTAGCGGGAGAGGCGTGTTTGGTTGAGCAGTTCTTC. Its translation is CAQRQGLAGEACLVEQFF. This chain uses TRBV19 with TRBJ2-1, with TRBD2 identical over 14 bases. The CDR3 has 18 residues. Germline-derived CDR1 and CDR2 are LNHDA and SQIVND (reference sequence). J lost 9 bases, V lost 11 bases, and 21 bases had no gene match.

The rearrangement uses TRBV4-1 and TRBJ1-4, with TRBD1 identical over 8 bases. The CDR3 contains 15 residues. In germline, CDR1 is MGHRA, CDR2 YSYEKL. J lost 12 bases, V lost 3 bases, and 12 bases had no gene match. This CDR3 reads CASSHVRTGTIELFF. The CDR3, as DNA: TGCGCCAGCAGCCACGTAAGGACAGGGACCATTGAACTGTTTTTT.

With regard to this clone: This sample includes further DNA sequences coding for the same CDR3. The DNA for the CDR3 is TGTGCCAGCAGTCTTTCGACAGATACCTACGAGCAGTACTTC. Translation: CASSLSTDTYEQYF. The V call is TRBV27, the J call TRBJ2-7; the D gene is possibly TRBD1 (5 bases). The length of the CDR3 is 14 residues. V gave up 5 bases and J gave up 2 bases, with 13 bases separating them. From germline, CDR1 is MNHEY and CDR2 SMNVEV (reference sequence).

This sequence joins TRBV7-9 and TRBJ2-5; the D is unclear. CDR1 and CDR2 from the germline V gene are SEHNR and FQNEAQ (reference sequence). Deletions cut 4 bases from V and 5 bases from J, with 11 bases between. This CDR3 has 13 residues. CDR3 sequence (DNA): TGTGCCAGCAGCTCCTTGTCTGTGGAGACCCAGTACTTC. Translating it yields CASSSLSVETQYF.

The V gene is TRBV28, the J gene TRBJ2-5; tentatively, D is TRBD1 or TRBD2 (5 bases each). Trimming removed 6 bases from V and 2 bases from J, with 16 bases in between. CDR1 is MDHEN, CDR2 SYDVKM, per germline. This CDR3 spans 15 amino acids. The CDR3 DNA sequence: TGTGCCAGCAGCCTCAATAGGGACGGACAAGAGACCCAGTACTTC. Its translation is CASSLNRDGQETQYF.